The clone carrying this T cell receptor beta chain has just a few counts. This sample was included in a study of blood T cell repertoires in COVID-19. Study details: Samples representing acute and convalescent COVID-19 were sourced from the United States, Italy and Spain. Sample material is recorded as cDNA or gDNA derived from T cells, B-cell-depleted T cells, or PBMCs.

Authors' analysis steps: Amplification of reference gene primers provided the estimated nucleated cell counts. Measured with immunoSEQ multiplex PCR; TCRdb has only the in-frame clones, and not every one. Clone size and V and J calls were adopted from that table, with D and trimming inferred from the DNA. In the table there are approximately 260,000 clones, 89% of which are singletons. This CDR3 has 15 residues. V lost 1 base and J lost 1; bases outside the gene matches: 2. Germline lookup yields CDR1 LNHDA and CDR2 SQIVND (reference sequence). Sequencing was done on a sample of peripheral blood. The clonotype originates from a man aged 45 to 65 with acute or convalescent COVID-19. The chain recombines TRBV19 with TRBJ2-7, with 9 positions matching TRBD1. The CDR3 reads CASSIGGTGSYEQYF. The CDR3 DNA sequence: TGTGCCAGTAGTATAGGCGGGACAGGGTCCTACGAGCAGTACTTC.